These 19 T cell receptor beta chains were sequenced from one sample in a study of cytomegalovirus exposure and HLA in healthy donors. Amplification used 60 Vbeta primers and 13 Jbeta primers. Repertoires were generated with immunoSEQ multiplex PCR, while TCRdb's copy carries only in-frame clones and drops some. The table lists about 130,000 clones, about 80% of them singletons. Sequenced: PBMCs. The receptor source for this set is a middle-aged man in good health and CMV-seronegative.

V usage is TRBV27 and J usage is TRBJ2-3; 8 nucleotides line up with TRBD2. CDR3 length: 18 amino acids. From germline, CDR1 is MNHEY and CDR2 SMNVEV (reference sequence). V dropped 3 bases and J dropped 3; count of bases not matched to a gene: 14. DNA of the CDR3: TGTGCCAGCAGTTTTACCTCGAGGAGCGGGAGTCAGACAGATACGCAGTATTTT. This translates into CASSFTSRSGSQTDTQYF.

This clone showed up just a few times. J is TRBJ1-1 and V is TRBV18, with D possibly TRBD1 on 5 matching bases. The CDR3 has 14 amino acids. V was pared by 1 base and J by 3 bases, with 9 bases between. Germline-derived CDR1 and CDR2 are KGHSH and LQKENI. CDR3 nucleotides: TGTGCCAGCTCACCACGGGCCAGGGACACTGAAGCTTTCTTT. Protein product: CASSPRARDTEAFF.

The V call is TRBV11-2, the J call TRBJ2-2, with 12 bases lining up with TRBD2. V trimming: 5 bases; J trimming: 4 bases; junction bases outside the gene matches: 2. CDR3 length: 15 amino acids. CDR1 SGHAT and CDR2 FQNNGV come from the germline V gene. As DNA, the CDR3 is TGTGCCAGCAGCCTGACTAGCGGGAGCACCGGGGAGCTGTTTTTT. This translates into CASSLTSGSTGELFF.

The chain uses TRBV11-2 and TRBJ2-7; D may be TRBD1 (6 bases). The CDR3 totals 16 residues. V was trimmed by 5 bases and J by 2 bases, leaving 19 bases between them. CDR1 is SGHAT, CDR2 FQNNGV, per germline. CDR3 sequence (DNA): TGTGCCAGCAGCCCGCTATTTACAGGGATACCCTACGAGCAGTACTTC. Translation gives CASSPLFTGIPYEQYF.

V usage is TRBV18 and J usage is TRBJ1-4; D gene unclear. CDR1 is KGHSH and CDR2 is LQKENI in the germline V gene. V gave up 2 bases and J gave up 0 bases, with 10 bases separating them. There are 16 residues in the CDR3. DNA for the CDR3: TGTGCCAGCTCACCAATTGGAGTAACAACTAATGAAAAACTGTTTTTT. As protein: CASSPIGVTTNEKLFF.

The rearrangement joins TRBV21-1 to TRBJ1-5. TRBV21-1 is listed as a pseudogene. The CDR3 sequence is 16 residues long. The CDR3 region is CASSKVCVGEGQPQHF. DNA for the CDR3: TGTGCCAGCAGCAAAGTATGCGTCGGGGAGGGGCAGCCCCAGCATTTT.

The chain joins TRBV4-3 to TRBJ1-2; 7 bases are shared with TRBD1. This CDR3 region has 16 residues. V lost 4 bases and J lost 3; bases outside the gene matches: 11. The germline V gene has CDR1 LGHNA and CDR2 YSLEER. The CDR3 DNA reads TGCGCCAGCAGCCCAATGGGACAGTGGGAAGACTATGGCTACACCTTC. Translating it yields CASSPMGQWEDYGYTF.

Only one count was recorded for this clone. The rearrangement links TRBV7-8 to TRBJ2-3; 8 bases match TRBD1. V trimming: 5 bases; J trimming: 2 bases; junction bases outside the gene matches: 9. There are 16 residues in the CDR3. The V gene's germline CDR1 is SGHVS and CDR2 FQNEAQ. The CDR3 DNA follows: TGTGCCAGCAGCGGATGGACAGGGAAGACCACAGATACGCAGTATTTT. It translates to CASSGWTGKTTDTQYF.

The chain recombines TRBV28 with TRBJ2-5, with 8 positions matching TRBD1. Per the germline V gene, CDR1 is MDHEN and CDR2 is SYDVKM. Unmatched junction bases numbered 8, after V lost 3 bases and J lost 5 bases. The length of the CDR3 is 15 residues. In DNA, the CDR3 is TGTGCCAGCAGTTTTGGCGGACAGGGTAGGGAGACCCAGTACTTC. Protein product: CASSFGGQGRETQYF.

V and J are TRBV27 and TRBJ1-1; TRBD1 matches at 7 bases. Trimming cost V 3 bases and J 4 bases; bases outside gene matches: 5. The CDR3 has 14 amino acids. CDR1 is MNHEY and CDR2 is SMNVEV in the germline V gene (reference sequence). The CDR3 nucleotides are TGTGCCAGCAGTTTGGTTAAGGGGGCCACTGAAGCTTTCTTT. This encodes CASSLVKGATEAFF.

The chain has TRBV28 and TRBJ2-4, with TRBD1 identical over 9 bases. J gave up 3 bases and V 7 bases, and 10 bases lay outside the gene matches. The CDR3 extends over 16 amino acids. Germline CDR1 MDHEN, CDR2 SYDVKM. The CDR3 loop reads CASTEDRGFGKNIQYF. CDR3 coding DNA: TGTGCCAGCACCGAGGACAGGGGTTTCGGCAAAAACATTCAGTACTTC.

This clone was seen a single time. This chain joins TRBV4-1 and TRBJ2-5; possibly TRBD2 for D (6 bases). The CDR3 is made up of 15 amino acids. Germline loops: CDR1 MGHRA, CDR2 YSYEKL. Deletions cut 4 bases from V and 2 bases from J, with 14 bases between. The CDR3 reads CASSPEGLRQETQYF. CDR3 bases: TGCGCCAGCAGCCCGGAGGGACTTCGACAAGAGACCCAGTACTTC.

The chain carries TRBV13 and TRBJ2-5; TRBD1 matches at 12 bases. With the DNA end fitting TRBJ2-7 better, the J assignment may be wrong. CDR1 and CDR2 (germline): PRHDT, FYEKMQ (reference sequence). The CDR3 sequence is 16 residues long. This CDR3 reads CASSLGGQGASYEQYF. CDR3 DNA: TGTGCCAGCAGCTTGGGGGGACAGGGGGCTTCCTACGAGCAGTACTTC.

The table lists this clone with a few counts. The chain couples TRBV11-3 to TRBJ1-2; D may be TRBD1 (5 bases). Looked up from germline, CDR1 is SGHNT and CDR2 is YENEEA. CDR3 length equals 12 residues. The germline V and J ends were trimmed by 6 bases and 4 bases, with 9 bases remaining between them. CDR3 in amino acids: CASRGPVYGYTF. In nucleotides, the CDR3 is TGTGCCAGCAGGGGGCCCGTCTATGGCTACACCTTC. Full variable domain (remainder filled in from reference TRBV11-3 and TRBJ1-2): EAGVVQSPRYKIIEKKQPVAFWCNPISGHNTLYWYLQNLGQGPELLIRYENEEAVDDSQLPKDRFSAERLKGVDSTLKIQPAELGDSAVYLCASRGPVYGYTFGSGTRLTVV.

This clone was detected once. The chain combines TRBV4-1 with TRBJ1-1, with a tentative D call TRBD1 (5 bases). Germline CDR1 MGHRA, CDR2 YSYEKL. CDR3 size: 13 residues. V shed 6 bases and J shed 4 bases, with 12 bases lying between them. The CDR3 DNA is TGCGCCAGCAGTAATGGGGGGGGCACTGAAGCTTTCTTT. It specifies CASSNGGGTEAFF.

This clone was observed once. The chain recombines TRBV28 with TRBJ1-2; TRBD1 agrees at 8 bases. There are 13 residues in the CDR3. The germline CDR1 and CDR2 sequences are MDHEN and SYDVKM. Trimming took 6 bases from V and 4 from J; bases not matched to a gene: 4. CDR3 protein: CASSQDRAYGYTF. In DNA form, the CDR3 reads TGTGCCAGCAGCCAGGACAGGGCCTATGGCTACACCTTC.

This clone was detected only once. V gene TRBV14 combines with J gene TRBJ1-4, with D unclear. This CDR3 is 12 amino acids long. Per the germline V gene, CDR1 is SGHDN and CDR2 is FVKESK. The V gene lost 1 base and the J gene lost 10 bases, with 7 bases spanning the gap. The CDR3 sequence is CASSQVTGKLFF. In nucleotides, the CDR3 is TGTGCCAGCAGCCAAGTTACGGGAAAACTGTTTTTT. The full variable domain, with the rest looked up from reference TRBV14 and TRBJ1-4, is EAGVTQFPSHSVIEKGQTVTLRCDPISGHDNLYWYRRVMGKEIKFLLHFVKESKQDESGMPNNRFLAERTGGTYSTLKVQPAELEDSGVYFCASSQVTGKLFFGSGTQLSVL.

The chain couples TRBV27 to TRBJ2-1, with 7 bases identical to TRBD2. Per germline, CDR1 MNHEY and CDR2 SMNVEV (reference sequence). This CDR3 contains 16 residues. V gave up 5 bases and J gave up 8 bases; unmatched junction bases: 15. The CDR3 bases are TGTGCCAGCAGTACCCGGGACTATCGCTCGGCGGATGAGCAGTTCTTC. Translated: CASSTRDYRSADEQFF.

The table lists this clone with a few counts. This chain connects TRBV7-2 to TRBJ1-1; D gene ambiguous. Germline V gene lookup returns CDR1 SGHTA and CDR2 FQGNSA. The CDR3 has 14 amino acids. V was pared by 4 bases and J by 2 bases, with 11 bases between. DNA for the CDR3: TGTGCCAGCAGCTACCTCCGGGGAAACACTGAAGCTTTCTTT. It translates to CASSYLRGNTEAFF. Filled out from reference TRBV7-2 and TRBJ1-1, the complete variable domain reads GAGVSQSPSNKVTEKGKDVELRCDPISGHTALYWYRQSLGQGLEFLIYFQGNSAPDKSGLPSDRFSAERTGGSVSTLTIQRTQQEDSAVYLCASSYLRGNTEAFFGQGTRLTVV.